This TCR beta chain originates from a study of T cell responses to AZD1222 COVID-19 vaccine. The CDR3 length is 13 residues. Trimming took 0 bases from V and 2 from J, leaving 1 base between them. Germline-derived CDR1 and CDR2 are KGHDR and SFDVKD. Study outcomes and limitations: After the peak T cell response, and only then, were repertoires sampled.

In regard to this clone: Antigen unknown.

Data came from immunoSEQ multiplex PCR; TCRdb stores just in-frame clones and leaves some out. Of roughly 120,000 clones listed, 88% are singletons. The rearrangement uses TRBV24-1 and TRBJ1-5; no firm D call. This TCR came from an adult in good health. This material consisted of peripheral blood, taken on day 0 of AZD1222 vaccination. For the CDR3, the DNA is TGTGCCACCAGTGATTTGGGCAATCAGCCCCAGCATTTT. It encodes CATSDLGNQPQHF.